The clone carrying this TCR beta chain was seen repeatedly, ten times or more. What it recognizes is unknown. These data belong to a study of molecular identifiers for immune sequencing clone quantification. Study outcomes and limitations: The study found clones above 20 RNA copies held over 97% of effector molecules and under 1% in naive cells.

This CDR3 region has 16 residues. With 0 bases clipped from V and 0 bases from J, the junction kept 3 bases outside the gene matches. Germline CDR1 is LGHNA and CDR2 is YSLEER. A single record per CDR3 protein comes from TCRdb applying MiXCR to the PCR reads. The sample has about 640,000 distinct CDR3 sequences, just under 20% seen once. The sequenced material came from naive CD8+ T cells from blood, with Jurkat cell RNA spiked in. The subset was: FACS-sorted CD8+CD4-CCR7+CD45RA+ naive T cells. The chain combines TRBV4-3 with TRBJ1-1; 8 bases line up with TRBD1. The clonotype was recovered from a human donor in good health. Some libraries in this study had Jurkat cell RNA spiked in. CDR3 coding DNA: TGCGCCAGCAGCCAAGACAGGGGGCGGCTGAACACTGAAGCTTTCTTT. Its protein is CASSQDRGRLNTEAFF.